The next 8 T cell receptor beta chains were all read from a single sample in a study of blood T cell repertoires in COVID-19. Using immunoSEQ multiplex PCR, the repertoire was profiled, and TCRdb retains in-frame clones only, with some absent. The data contain about 250,000 clones, approximately 85% of them singletons. The sequenced sample was PBMCs or T cells enriched from blood (not recorded which). All receptors derive from a woman in her 50s with acute COVID-19.

The chain joins TRBV3-1 (or the pseudogene TRBV3-2) to TRBJ1-1; a possible D gene is TRBD1 (5 bases). The CDR3 extends over 15 amino acids. The germline V gene has CDR1 LGHDT and CDR2 YNNKEL (reference sequence). Between the trimmed V and J ends, which lost 0 bases and 4 bases, there was a span of 12 bases. CDR3 amino acids: CASSQDPGPGTEAFF. For the CDR3, the DNA is TGTGCCAGCAGCCAAGACCCAGGGCCGGGCACTGAAGCTTTCTTT.

This clone was counted a single time. This sequence joins TRBV6-5 and TRBJ2-3, with 7 bases aligning to TRBD1. After removal of 8 bases from V and 0 bases from J, the junction contained 8 bases not matched to a gene. Per germline, CDR1 MNHEY and CDR2 SVGAGI. This CDR3 is built from 15 residues. The CDR3 DNA sequence: TGTGCCAGCGGAAGACAGGGAACTAGCACAGATACGCAGTATTTT. This translates into CASGRQGTSTDTQYF.

V and J are TRBV5-4 and TRBJ2-2, with 11 bases identical to TRBD2. This CDR3 spans 19 amino acids. CDR1 is SGHNT and CDR2 is YYREEE in the germline V gene (reference sequence). V shed 0 bases and J 1 base; nucleotides not matched to a gene: 8. CDR3 coding DNA: TGTGCCAGCAGCTTGGGGCAGTGGGGGACTAGCGGGAACACCGGGGAGCTGTTTTTT. Encoded protein: CASSLGQWGTSGNTGELFF.

The CDR3 nucleotides are TGTGCCAGTATGATCGACTCAACTAATGAAAAACTGTTTTTT. This translates into CASMIDSTNEKLFF. The chain is built from TRBV19 and TRBJ1-4; no reliable D call. V lost 7 bases, J lost 0 bases, and 9 bases lay in between. CDR3 length: 14 residues. Germline loops: CDR1 LNHDA, CDR2 SQIVND (reference sequence).

This clone was detected once. The chain combines TRBV11-3 with TRBJ1-6; 9 nucleotides agree with TRBD1. Losses at the gene ends were 8 bases for V and 7 bases for J; bases not matched to a gene: 3. CDR1 is SGHNT, CDR2 YENEEA, per germline. The CDR3 has 13 amino acids. CDR3 sequence: CASGQGPNSPLHF. CDR3 nucleotide sequence: TGTGCCAGCGGACAGGGGCCAAATTCACCCCTCCACTTT.

This chain connects TRBV27 to TRBJ1-6; 9 positions match TRBD1. The ends lost 5 bases at V and 9 bases at J; junction bases unmatched: 5. Looked up from germline, CDR1 is MNHEY and CDR2 is SMNVEV (reference sequence). There are 14 residues in the CDR3. The CDR3 protein is CASSGTGRVSPLHF. DNA for the CDR3: TGTGCCAGCAGTGGGACAGGGCGGGTTTCACCCCTCCACTTT.

The V gene is TRBV6-2 or TRBV6-3, the J gene TRBJ1-5; D possibly corresponds to TRBD1 (6 bases). The CDR3 runs to 15 residues. V lost 0 bases to trimming and J lost 5 bases, with 11 bases between them. Germline CDR1 MNHEY, CDR2 SVGEGT. CDR3 sequence: CASSYSSGGDQPQHF. DNA of the CDR3: TGTGCCAGCAGTTACTCTTCGGGGGGCGATCAGCCCCAGCATTTT.

The chain is built from TRBV7-9 and TRBJ2-7; D ambiguous. Germline-derived CDR1 and CDR2 are SEHNR and FQNEAQ (reference sequence). Trimming removed 2 bases from V and 3 bases from J, with 5 bases in between. The CDR3 is 12 amino acids. CDR3 loop: CASSLYYYEQYF. CDR3 coding DNA: TGTGCCAGCAGCTTATATTACTACGAGCAGTACTTC.